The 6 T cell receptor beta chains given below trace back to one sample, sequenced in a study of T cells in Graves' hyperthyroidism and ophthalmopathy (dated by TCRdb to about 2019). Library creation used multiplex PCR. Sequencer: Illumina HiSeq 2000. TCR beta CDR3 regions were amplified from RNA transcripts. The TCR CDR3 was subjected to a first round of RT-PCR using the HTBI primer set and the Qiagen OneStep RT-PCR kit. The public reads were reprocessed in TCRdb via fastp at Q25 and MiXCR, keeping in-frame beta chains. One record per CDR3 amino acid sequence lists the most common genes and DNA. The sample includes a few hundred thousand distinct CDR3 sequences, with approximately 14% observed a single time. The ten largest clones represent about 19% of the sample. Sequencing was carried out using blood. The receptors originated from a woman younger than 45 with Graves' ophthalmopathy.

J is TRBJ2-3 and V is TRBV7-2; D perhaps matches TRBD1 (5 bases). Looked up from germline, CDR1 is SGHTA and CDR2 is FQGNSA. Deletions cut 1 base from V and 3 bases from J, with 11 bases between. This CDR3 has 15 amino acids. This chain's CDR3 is CASSLEGRVTDTQYF. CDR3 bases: TGTGCCAGCAGCTTAGAGGGCAGGGTAACAGATACGCAGTATTTT.

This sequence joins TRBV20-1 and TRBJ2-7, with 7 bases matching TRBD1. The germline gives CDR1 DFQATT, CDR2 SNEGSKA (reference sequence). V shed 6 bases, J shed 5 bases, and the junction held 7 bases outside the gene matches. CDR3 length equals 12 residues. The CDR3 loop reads CSANTGAHEQYF. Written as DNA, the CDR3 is TGCAGTGCGAATACAGGGGCCCACGAGCAGTACTTC.

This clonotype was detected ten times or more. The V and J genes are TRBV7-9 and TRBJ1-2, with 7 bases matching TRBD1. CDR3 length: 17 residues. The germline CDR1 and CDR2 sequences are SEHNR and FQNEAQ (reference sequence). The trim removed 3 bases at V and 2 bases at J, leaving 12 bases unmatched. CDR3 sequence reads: CASSFEIRTGENYGYTF. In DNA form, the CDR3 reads TGTGCCAGCAGCTTTGAAATCAGGACAGGCGAAAACTATGGCTACACCTTC.

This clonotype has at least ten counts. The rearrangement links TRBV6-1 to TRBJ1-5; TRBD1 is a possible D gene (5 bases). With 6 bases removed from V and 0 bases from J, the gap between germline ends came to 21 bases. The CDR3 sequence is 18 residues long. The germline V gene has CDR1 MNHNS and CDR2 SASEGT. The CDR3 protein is CASRGGGFLGYSNQPQHF. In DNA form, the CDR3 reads TGTGCCAGCAGGGGGGGAGGGTTTCTTGGGTATAGCAATCAGCCCCAGCATTTT.

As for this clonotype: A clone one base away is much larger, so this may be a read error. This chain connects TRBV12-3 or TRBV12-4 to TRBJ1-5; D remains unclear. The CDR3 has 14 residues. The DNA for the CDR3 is TGTGCCAGCAGCGCACCTTATAGCAATCAGCCCCTGCATTTT. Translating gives CASSAPYSNQPLHF.

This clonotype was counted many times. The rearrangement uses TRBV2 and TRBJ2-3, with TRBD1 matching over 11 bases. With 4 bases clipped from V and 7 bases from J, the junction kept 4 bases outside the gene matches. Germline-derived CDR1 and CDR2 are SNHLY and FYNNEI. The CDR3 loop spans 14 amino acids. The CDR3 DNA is TGTGCCAGCAGTGTAGGGGACAGGGGGAATACGCAGTATTTT. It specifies CASSVGDRGNTQYF.